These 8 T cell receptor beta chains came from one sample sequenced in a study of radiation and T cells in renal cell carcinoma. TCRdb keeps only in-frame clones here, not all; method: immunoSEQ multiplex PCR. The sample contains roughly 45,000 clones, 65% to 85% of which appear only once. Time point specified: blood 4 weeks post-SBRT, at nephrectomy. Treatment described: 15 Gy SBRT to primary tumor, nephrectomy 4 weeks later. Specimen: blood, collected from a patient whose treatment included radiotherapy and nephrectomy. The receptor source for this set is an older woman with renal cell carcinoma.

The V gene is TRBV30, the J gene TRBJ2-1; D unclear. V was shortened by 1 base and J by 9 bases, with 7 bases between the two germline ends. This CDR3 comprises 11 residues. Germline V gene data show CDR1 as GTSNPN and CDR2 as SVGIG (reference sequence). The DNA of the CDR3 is TGTGCCTGGAGTGAATACGGTGAGCAGTTCTTC. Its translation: CAWSEYGEQFF.

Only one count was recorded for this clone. The CDR3 sequence is CASSPPRLAGEGNTIYF. In DNA form, the CDR3 reads TGTGCCAGCAGCCCACCCCGATTGGCAGGAGAAGGAAACACCATATATTTT. The rearrangement links TRBV11-2 to TRBJ1-3, with no clear D. This CDR3 region has 17 residues. Trimming stripped 5 bases from V and 4 bases from J, with 21 bases between. Germline V gives CDR1 SGHAT, CDR2 FQNNGV.

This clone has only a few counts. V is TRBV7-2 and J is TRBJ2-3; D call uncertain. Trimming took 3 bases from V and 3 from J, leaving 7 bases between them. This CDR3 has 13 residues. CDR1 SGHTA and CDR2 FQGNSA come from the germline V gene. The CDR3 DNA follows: TGTGCCAGCAGCTTCGTATCAACAGATACGCAGTATTTT. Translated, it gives CASSFVSTDTQYF.

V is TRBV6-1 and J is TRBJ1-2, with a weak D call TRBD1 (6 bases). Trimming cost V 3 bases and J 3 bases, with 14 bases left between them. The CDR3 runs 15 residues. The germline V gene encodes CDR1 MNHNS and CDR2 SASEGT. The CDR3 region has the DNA TGTGCCAGCAGTGATAGGGGGGGAAATTACTATGGCTACACCTTC. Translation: CASSDRGGNYYGYTF.

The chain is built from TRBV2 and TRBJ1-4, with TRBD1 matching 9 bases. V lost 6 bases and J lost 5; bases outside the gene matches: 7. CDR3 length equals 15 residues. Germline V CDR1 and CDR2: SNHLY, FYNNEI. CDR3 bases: TGTGCCAGCAGCGCCCGGACAGGGGACAATGAAAAACTGTTTTTT. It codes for CASSARTGDNEKLFF.

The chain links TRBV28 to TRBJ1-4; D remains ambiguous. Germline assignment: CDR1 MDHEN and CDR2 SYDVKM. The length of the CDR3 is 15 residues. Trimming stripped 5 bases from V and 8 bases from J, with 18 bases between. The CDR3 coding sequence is TGTGCCAGCAGTGGCAGGACCGCTGTGGGAGAAAAACTGTTTTTT. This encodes CASSGRTAVGEKLFF.

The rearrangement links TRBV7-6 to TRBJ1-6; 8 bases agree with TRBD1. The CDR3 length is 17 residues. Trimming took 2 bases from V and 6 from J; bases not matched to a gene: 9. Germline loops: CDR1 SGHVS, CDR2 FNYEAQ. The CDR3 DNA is TGTGCCAGCAGCTTATTACGACAGGGGACTCGTAATTCACCCCTCCACTTT. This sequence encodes CASSLLRQGTRNSPLHF.

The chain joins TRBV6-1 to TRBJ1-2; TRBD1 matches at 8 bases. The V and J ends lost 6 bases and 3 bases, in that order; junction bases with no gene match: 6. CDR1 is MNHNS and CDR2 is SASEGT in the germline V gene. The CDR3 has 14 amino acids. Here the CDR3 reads CASRKTGVDYGYTF. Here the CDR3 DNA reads TGTGCCAGCAGGAAGACAGGGGTCGACTATGGCTACACCTTC.